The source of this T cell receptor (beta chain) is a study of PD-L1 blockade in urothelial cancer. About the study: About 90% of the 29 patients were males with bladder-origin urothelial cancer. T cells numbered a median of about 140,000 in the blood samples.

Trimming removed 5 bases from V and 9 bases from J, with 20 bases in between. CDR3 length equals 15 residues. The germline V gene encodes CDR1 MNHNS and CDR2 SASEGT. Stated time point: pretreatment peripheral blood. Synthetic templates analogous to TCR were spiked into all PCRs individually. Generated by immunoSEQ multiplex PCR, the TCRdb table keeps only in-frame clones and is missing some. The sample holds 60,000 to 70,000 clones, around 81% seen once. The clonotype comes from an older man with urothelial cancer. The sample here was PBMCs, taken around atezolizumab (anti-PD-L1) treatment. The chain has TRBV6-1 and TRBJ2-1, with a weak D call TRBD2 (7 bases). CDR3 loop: CASSTRGGVDGEQFF. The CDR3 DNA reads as TGTGCCAGCAGTACCCGAGGGGGGGTTGATGGTGAGCAGTTCTTC.